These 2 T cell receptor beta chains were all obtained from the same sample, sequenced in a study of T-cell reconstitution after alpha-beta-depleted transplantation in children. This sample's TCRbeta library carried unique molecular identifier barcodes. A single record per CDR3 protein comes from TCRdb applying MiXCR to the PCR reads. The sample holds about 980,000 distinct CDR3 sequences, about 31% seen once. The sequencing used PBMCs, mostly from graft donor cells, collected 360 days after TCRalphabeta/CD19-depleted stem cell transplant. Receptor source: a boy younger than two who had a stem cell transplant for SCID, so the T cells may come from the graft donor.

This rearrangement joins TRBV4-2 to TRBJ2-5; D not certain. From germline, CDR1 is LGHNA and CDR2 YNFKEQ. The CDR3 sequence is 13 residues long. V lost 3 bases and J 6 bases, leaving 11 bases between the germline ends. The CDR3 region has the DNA TGTGCCAGCAGCCACGACCTAGGGAAGACCCAGTACTTC. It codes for CASSHDLGKTQYF.

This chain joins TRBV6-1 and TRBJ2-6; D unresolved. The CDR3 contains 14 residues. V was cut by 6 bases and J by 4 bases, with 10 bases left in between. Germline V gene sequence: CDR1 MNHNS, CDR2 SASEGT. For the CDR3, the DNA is TGTGCCAGCAGCAACGAGCCAGGGGCCAACGTCCTGACTTTC. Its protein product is CASSNEPGANVLTF.